The 23 T cell receptor beta chains in this list originate from one sample, sequenced in a study of blood T cell repertoires in COVID-19. The assay was immunoSEQ multiplex PCR, and TCRdb's table has in-frame clones only and misses some. The sample carries around 140,000 clones, 80% to 90% recorded once. The sequencing sample was made of peripheral blood. The receptors originated from a woman aged 45-59 years with acute or convalescent COVID-19.

The chain combines TRBV18 with TRBJ2-1, with D possibly being TRBD1 (6 bases). Germline V gene lookup returns CDR1 KGHSH and CDR2 LQKENI. The CDR3 is 14 amino acids. V lost 10 bases and J lost 1, with 14 bases in between. The CDR3 spells CATHTGLSYNEQFF. The DNA for the CDR3 is TGTGCCACCCACACAGGGTTGTCCTACAATGAGCAGTTCTTC.

This sequence joins TRBV6-6 and TRBJ2-7; tentative D call: TRBD1 (6 bases). CDR1 MNHNY and CDR2 SVGAGI come from the germline V gene (reference sequence). The V end lost 7 bases, the J end lost 6 bases, and 19 bases lay between the germline ends. The CDR3 spans 14 residues. Here the CDR3 DNA reads TGTGCCAGCAACCAACAGGGAGCAGGCAGCGAGCAGTACTTC. Its protein product is CASNQQGAGSEQYF.

To note about this clone: At one end the junction does not follow the germline gene, possibly because of a read error. The CDR3 protein is CASGEWDSNQPQHF. The CDR3 DNA reads as TGTGCCAGCGGTGAATGGGACAGTAATCAGCCCCAGCATTTT. This chain uses TRBV2 with TRBJ1-5; 7 bases align to TRBD1. Germline V gene lookup returns CDR1 SNHLY and CDR2 FYNNEI. The CDR3 contains 14 residues.

The chain is built from TRBV18 and TRBJ2-7; 10 bases fit TRBD2. CDR3 length equals 16 residues. CDR1 is KGHSH and CDR2 is LQKENI in the germline V gene. V was pared by 5 bases and J by 6 bases, with 13 bases of the junction left unmatched. The CDR3: CASSSRTSGWRSEQYF. Written as DNA, the CDR3 is TGTGCCAGCTCAAGTAGGACTAGCGGTTGGAGGTCCGAGCAGTACTTC.

The rearrangement uses TRBV7-2 and TRBJ2-5; 11 nucleotides line up with TRBD2. Germline V gene data show CDR1 as SGHTA and CDR2 as FQGNSA. This CDR3 is built from 15 residues. After removal of 4 bases from V and 2 bases from J, the junction contained 3 bases not matched to a gene. DNA of the CDR3: TGTGCCAGCAGCTCGGGACTAGCGGTTCAAGAGACCCAGTACTTC. It codes for CASSSGLAVQETQYF.

The chain employs TRBV29-1 and TRBJ1-2, with D maybe TRBD1 (6 bases). Germline V gene lookup returns CDR1 SQVTM and CDR2 ANQGSEA. V lost 3 bases to trimming and J lost 14 bases, with 22 bases between them. The length of the CDR3 is 13 residues. This chain's CDR3 is CSVEGDGLLRGTF. The CDR3 DNA reads as TGCAGCGTTGAGGGGGACGGTCTGTTGAGGGGGACCTTC.

This clone has just one count. The chain couples TRBV7-9 to TRBJ1-1; TRBD1 might be the D (5 bases). The V end lost 0 bases, the J end lost 10 bases, and 18 bases lay between the germline ends. From germline, CDR1 is SEHNR and CDR2 FQNEAQ (reference sequence). This CDR3 has 15 residues. This chain's CDR3 is CASSLAGGETRAAFF. DNA of the CDR3: TGTGCCAGCAGCTTAGCAGGAGGGGAAACGAGGGCAGCTTTCTTT.

This clone was seen a single time. The chain uses TRBV2 and TRBJ1-3; D possibly corresponds to TRBD1 (6 bases). The CDR3 has 14 residues. Germline CDR1 reads SNHLY; CDR2 reads FYNNEI. V lost 5 bases to trimming and J lost 2 bases, with 10 bases between them. The CDR3 nucleotides read TGTGCCAGCAGTAGAGGACAGCCTGGAAACACCATATATTTT. This codes for CASSRGQPGNTIYF.

The CDR3 region has the DNA TGTGCCAGCAGTGAAGGGCGGAACCTTGAAGCTTTCTTT. This sequence encodes CASSEGRNLEAFF. The rearrangement joins TRBV6-1 to TRBJ1-1; no clear D gene. The CDR3 is 13 residues long. Germline V CDR1 and CDR2: MNHNS, SASEGT. Trimming removed 1 base at V and 7 bases at J, with 10 bases between.

The chain carries TRBV19 and TRBJ1-2; tentatively, D is TRBD1 (6 bases). Trimming took 1 base from V and 6 from J, leaving 24 bases between them. From germline, CDR1 is LNHDA and CDR2 SQIVND (reference sequence). This CDR3 comprises 18 residues. CDR3: CASSIVTGRAGEENGYTF. DNA of the CDR3: TGTGCCAGTAGTATAGTGACCGGTCGGGCAGGGGAAGAGAATGGCTACACCTTC.

The chain is built from TRBV6-5 and TRBJ1-5; possible D gene TRBD1, 6 bases. The germline V gene encodes CDR1 MNHEY and CDR2 SVGAGI. This CDR3 is 14 amino acids long. Trimming removed 6 bases from V and 3 bases from J, with 12 bases in between. The CDR3 protein is CASRFRDNNQPQHF. CDR3 bases: TGTGCCAGCAGATTCCGGGACAACAATCAGCCCCAGCATTTT.

The gene calls are TRBV27 and TRBJ1-1; 7 bases agree with TRBD1. The CDR3 extends over 17 amino acids. Unmatched junction bases numbered 9, after V lost 2 bases and J lost 0 bases. Germline loops: CDR1 MNHEY, CDR2 SMNVEV (reference sequence). CDR3 DNA sequence: TGTGCCAGCAGTTTAATTGGAGCCGGGACAGTGAACACTGAAGCTTTCTTT. Its protein is CASSLIGAGTVNTEAFF.

This chain links TRBV6-5 with TRBJ1-4; 10 positions agree with TRBD1. Germline V CDR1 and CDR2: MNHEY, SVGAGI. The V segment lost 5 bases and the J segment 7 bases; nucleotides outside the gene matches: 7. The CDR3 length is 15 residues. CDR3: CASSRPGQGSEKLFF. DNA of the CDR3: TGTGCCAGCAGTCGACCGGGACAGGGGAGTGAAAAACTGTTTTTT.

The rearrangement joins TRBV9 to TRBJ2-2; TRBD1 agrees at 7 bases. The V segment lost 4 bases and the J segment 9 bases; nucleotides outside the gene matches: 3. This CDR3 region has 12 residues. Looked up from germline, CDR1 is SGDLS and CDR2 is YYNGEE. The CDR3 coding sequence is TGTGCCAGCAGCCAACAGGGGCGGGAGCTGTTTTTT. Its translation is CASSQQGRELFF.

The rearrangement joins TRBV9 to TRBJ2-3; D possibly corresponds to TRBD2 (6 bases). Between the trimmed V and J ends, which lost 2 bases and 3 bases, there was a span of 16 bases. CDR1 is SGDLS, CDR2 YYNGEE, per germline. This CDR3 has 16 amino acids. CDR3 amino acids: CASSVREEYRTDTQYF. The DNA of the CDR3 is TGTGCCAGCAGCGTGAGGGAGGAGTATAGGACAGATACGCAGTATTTT.

The gene calls are TRBV13 and TRBJ1-5, with D maybe TRBD1 (5 bases). The V gene's germline CDR1 is PRHDT and CDR2 FYEKMQ (reference sequence). The CDR3 totals 13 residues. V was cut by 5 bases and J by 6 bases, with 11 bases left in between. CDR3 residues: CASSPGGGQPQHF. In nucleotides, the CDR3 is TGTGCCAGCAGCCCCGGGGGAGGTCAGCCCCAGCATTTT.

This rearrangement joins TRBV9 to TRBJ2-4, with D perhaps matching TRBD2 (5 bases). Between the trimmed V and J ends, which lost 4 bases and 0 bases, there was a span of 14 bases. CDR3 length equals 16 residues. CDR1 SGDLS and CDR2 YYNGEE come from the germline V gene. The DNA for the CDR3 is TGTGCCAGCAGCCCCGGGGATGGGGTAGCCAAAAACATTCAGTACTTC. Its protein product is CASSPGDGVAKNIQYF.

The rearrangement links TRBV10-3 to TRBJ1-1, with 10 bases aligning to TRBD1. The CDR3 has 15 amino acids. J gave up 0 bases and V 5 bases, and 3 bases lay outside the gene matches. Germline CDR1 ENHRY, CDR2 SYGVKD. The CDR3 DNA reads TGTGCCATCAGTCCGGGACAGGGGATGAACACTGAAGCTTTCTTT. It specifies CAISPGQGMNTEAFF.

This chain joins TRBV5-1 and TRBJ2-7; 12 positions match TRBD2. Germline CDR1 SGHRS, CDR2 YFSETQ. V lost 5 bases and J lost 5; bases outside the gene matches: 11. This CDR3 is built from 16 residues. CDR3 residues: CASRPSGRAAMNEQYF. The CDR3 DNA reads TGCGCCAGCAGACCTAGCGGGAGGGCCGCTATGAACGAGCAGTACTTC.

The chain uses TRBV19 and TRBJ1-1; D unresolved. Germline loops: CDR1 LNHDA, CDR2 SQIVND (reference sequence). V lost 5 bases to trimming and J lost 3 bases, with 7 bases between them. The CDR3 consists of 12 residues. CDR3 DNA: TGTGCCAGTAGTTTTCGGGACACTGAAGCTTTCTTT. Translation gives CASSFRDTEAFF.

This chain links TRBV2 with TRBJ1-5; 8 nucleotides align to TRBD1. CDR3 size: 15 residues. J lost 5 bases, V lost 5 bases, and 8 bases had no gene match. The germline CDR1 and CDR2 sequences are SNHLY and FYNNEI. For the CDR3, the DNA is TGTGCCAGCAGTCTTTCCGGGACAGGTTATCAGCCCCAGCATTTT. It encodes CASSLSGTGYQPQHF.

This clone was seen a handful of times. This rearrangement joins TRBV19 to TRBJ2-1; 9 nucleotides agree with TRBD2. CDR3 length equals 17 residues. From germline, CDR1 is LNHDA and CDR2 SQIVND (reference sequence). Trimming at V came to 2 bases and at J to 2 bases, leaving 7 bases not matched to a gene. CDR3 bases: TGTGCCAGTAGTATACCGACTAGCGGTCCCGCCTACAATGAGCAGTTCTTC. This encodes CASSIPTSGPAYNEQFF.

The rearrangement joins TRBV15 to TRBJ1-6, with 8 positions matching TRBD1. The germline gives CDR1 LNHNV, CDR2 YYDKDF (reference sequence). With V trimmed by 0 bases and J by 14 bases, 9 bases remained unmatched. This CDR3 is built from 15 residues. This CDR3 is CATSRDIADRVTLHF. The CDR3 DNA sequence: TGTGCCACCAGCAGAGATATTGCGGACAGGGTCACCCTCCACTTT.